This TCR beta chain was captured in a study of cytomegalovirus exposure and HLA in healthy donors. Across the study: Earlier, roughly 120 million unique TCR beta sequences were recovered from approximately 200 million T cells by an analysis.

Concerning this clone: The target antigen is unknown. Other DNA sequences of this sample code for an identical CDR3.

PCR primers comprised 60 Vbeta and 13 Jbeta primers. Here immunoSEQ multiplex PCR was the method, and the copy in TCRdb shows in-frame clones only, minus some. The table includes some 80,000 clones, 78% detected once. Germline V lookup: CDR1 MNHEY, CDR2 SVGAGI. CDR3 length: 14 residues. Germline trimming cut 0 bases from V and 6 bases from J; bases unmatched to any gene: 1. Study results and limitations: Both high specificity and high sensitivity reportedly marked the classifier's diagnosis of cytomegalovirus status. According to an earlier analysis, most TCR beta V segments yielded productive rearrangements about 87% or about 30% of the time.

The study sampled nominally healthy donors, though unrecorded immune exposures were likely. The source material was PBMCs. This clonotype was sampled from a man aged 18 to 30 in good health and CMV-seropositive. This chain links TRBV6-5 with TRBJ1-5; 8 bases fit TRBD1. CDR3 sequence (DNA): TGTGCCAGCAGTTACTCAACAGGGGGTCAGCCCCAGCATTTT. Translating it yields CASSYSTGGQPQHF.